Given below is one TCR beta chain in context. Followed over time, Seattle patients had been enrolled while infection was active. Assay used: immunoSEQ multiplex PCR; TCRdb lists only in-frame clones, some missing. This sample has more than 250,000 clones, with about 87% found just once. This entry is derived from a study of blood T cell repertoires in COVID-19. Across the study: Samples of COVID-19 (acute and convalescent) were obtained from the United States, Italy and Spain. T cells, B-cell-depleted T cells, or PBMCs provided the cDNA or gDNA that served as material.

The specimen was peripheral blood. This TCR derives from a woman aged 30 to 39 with COVID-19, enrolled during active disease.

CDR3: CASSQAVVATNEKLFF. DNA of the CDR3: TGTGCCAGCAGCCAAGCGGTAGTTGCAACTAATGAAAAACTGTTTTTT. The V gene is TRBV4-2, the J gene TRBJ1-4; D unresolved. Per the germline V gene, CDR1 is LGHNA and CDR2 is YNFKEQ. V lost 1 base and J 0 bases, leaving 9 bases between the germline ends. This CDR3 has 16 amino acids.